Here is one TCR beta chain with its context. Its antigen is unidentified. The data belong to a study of OX40 agonist ivuxolimab in advanced cancers. General study points: On average, CD8+ T cells had more expanded clones than CD4+.

Data came from immunoSEQ multiplex PCR; TCRdb stores just in-frame clones and leaves some out. The sample shows around 31,000 clones, roughly 90% of them seen only once. This TCR was recovered from an adult with an advanced solid tumor such as melanoma, head and neck, liver or kidney cancer. The input for sequencing was CD4+ or CD8+ T cells sorted from blood, taken in a trial of the OX40 agonist ivuxolimab.

The CDR3 DNA reads as TGCGCCAGCAGCTTGGCCCCGAACACCGGGGAGCTGTTTTTT. Translation: CASSLAPNTGELFF. V and J are TRBV5-1 and TRBJ2-2; no clear D. Germline CDR1 SGHRS, CDR2 YFSETQ. V lost 0 bases, J lost 0 bases, and 3 bases lay in between. The CDR3 loop spans 14 amino acids. Full variable domain (outside the CDR3, taken from reference TRBV5-1 and TRBJ2-2): KAGVTQTPRYLIKTRGQQVTLSCSPISGHRSVSWYQQTPGQGLQFLFEYFSETQRNKGNFPGRFSGRQFSNSRSEMNVSTLELGDSALYLCASSLAPNTGELFFGEGSRLTVL.